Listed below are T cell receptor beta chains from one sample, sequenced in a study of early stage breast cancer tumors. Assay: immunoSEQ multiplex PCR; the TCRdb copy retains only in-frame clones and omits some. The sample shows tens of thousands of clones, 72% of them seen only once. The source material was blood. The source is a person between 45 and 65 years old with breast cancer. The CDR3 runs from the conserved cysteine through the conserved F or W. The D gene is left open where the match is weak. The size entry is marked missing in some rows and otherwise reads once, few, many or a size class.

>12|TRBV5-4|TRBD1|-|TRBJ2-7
CASSLTGVEQYF
TGTGCCAGCAGCCTGACAGGGGTCGAGCAGTACTTC
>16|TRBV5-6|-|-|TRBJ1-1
CASTPLIGARDTEAFF
TGTGCCAGCACCCCACTTATCGGGGCGCGGGACACTGAAGCTTTCTTT
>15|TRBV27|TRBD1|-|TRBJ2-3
CASSQSQGIVDTQYF
TGTGCCAGCAGCCAATCACAGGGGATCGTTGATACGCAGTATTTT
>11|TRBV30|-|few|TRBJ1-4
CAWSLDRQLFF
TGTGCCTGGAGTTTGGACCGTCAACTGTTTTTT
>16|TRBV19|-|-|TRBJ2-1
CASSISGLDFLDEQFF
TGTGCCAGTAGTATTTCCGGGCTAGATTTCTTGGATGAGCAGTTCTTC
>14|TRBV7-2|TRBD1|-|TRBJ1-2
CASSQGQGLDGYTF
TGTGCCAGCAGCCAAGGACAGGGGCTGGATGGCTACACCTTC
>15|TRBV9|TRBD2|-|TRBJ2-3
CASSLGTSPTDTQYF
TGTGCCAGCAGCCTGGGGACTAGCCCCACAGATACGCAGTATTTT
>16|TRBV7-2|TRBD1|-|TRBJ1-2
CASSLVPGTGDDGYTF
TGTGCCAGCAGCTTAGTTCCGGGGACAGGGGATGATGGCTACACCTTC
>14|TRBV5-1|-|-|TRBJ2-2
CASSLSEATGELFF
TGCGCCAGCAGCTTGAGTGAGGCCACCGGGGAGCTGTTTTTT
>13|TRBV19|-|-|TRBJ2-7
CASSITGAREQYF
TGTGCCAGTAGTATAACGGGGGCTCGTGAGCAGTACTTC
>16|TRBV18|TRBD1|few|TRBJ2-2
CASSRGTGGLTGELFF
TGTGCCAGCTCACGGGGGACAGGGGGCCTCACCGGGGAGCTGTTTTTT
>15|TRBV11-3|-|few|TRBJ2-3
CASSLGGTPTDTQYF
TGTGCCAGCAGCTTAGGGGGAACTCCCACAGATACGCAGTATTTT
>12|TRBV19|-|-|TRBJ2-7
CASSPQGNEQYF
TGTGCCAGTAGCCCCCAAGGGAACGAGCAGTACTTC
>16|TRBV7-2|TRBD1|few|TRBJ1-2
CASSTHLQGQGDGYTF
TGTGCCAGCAGCACCCACCTCCAGGGACAGGGGGATGGCTACACCTTC
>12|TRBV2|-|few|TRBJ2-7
CASSESRGEQYF
TGTGCCAGCAGTGAATCCAGAGGGGAGCAGTACTTC